The present TCR beta chain was sequenced within a study of cytomegalovirus exposure and HLA in healthy donors. A multiplex PCR was run with 60 Vbeta primers and 13 Jbeta primers. Some clones are missing from TCRdb's copy, which holds only in-frame ones; the method was immunoSEQ multiplex PCR. The table lists under 150,000 clones, approximately 73% of them singletons. This CDR3 is 15 amino acids long. This chain links TRBV21-1 with TRBJ1-1. TRBV21-1 is given as a pseudogene. The origin of this receptor is a middle-aged woman in good health and CMV-seronegative. Sequences were obtained from PBMCs. The CDR3 here is CASSKAVRPNTEAFF. The CDR3 DNA follows: TGTGCCAGCAGCAAGGCGGTTCGCCCGAACACTGAAGCTTTCTTT.